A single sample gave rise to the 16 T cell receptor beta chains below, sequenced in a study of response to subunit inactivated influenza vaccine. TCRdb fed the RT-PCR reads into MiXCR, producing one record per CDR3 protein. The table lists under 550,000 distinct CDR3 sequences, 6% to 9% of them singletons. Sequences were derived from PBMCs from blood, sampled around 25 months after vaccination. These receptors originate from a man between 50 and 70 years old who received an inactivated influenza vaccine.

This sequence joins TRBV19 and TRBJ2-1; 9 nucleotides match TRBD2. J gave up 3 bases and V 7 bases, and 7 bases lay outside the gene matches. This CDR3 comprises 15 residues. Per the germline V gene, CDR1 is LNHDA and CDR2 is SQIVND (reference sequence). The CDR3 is CASIDAREGYNEQFF. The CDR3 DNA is TGTGCCAGTATTGACGCGCGGGAGGGCTACAATGAGCAGTTCTTC.

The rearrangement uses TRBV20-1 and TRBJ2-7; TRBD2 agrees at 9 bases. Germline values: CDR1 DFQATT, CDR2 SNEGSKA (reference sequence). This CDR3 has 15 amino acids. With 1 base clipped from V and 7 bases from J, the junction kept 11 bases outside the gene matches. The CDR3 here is CSARASSGTAREQYF. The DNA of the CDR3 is TGCAGTGCTAGAGCTTCTAGCGGGACCGCTCGGGAGCAGTACTTC.

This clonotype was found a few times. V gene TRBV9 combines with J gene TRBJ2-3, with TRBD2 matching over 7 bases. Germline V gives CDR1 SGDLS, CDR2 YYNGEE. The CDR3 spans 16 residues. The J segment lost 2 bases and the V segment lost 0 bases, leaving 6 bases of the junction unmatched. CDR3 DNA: TGTGCCAGCAGCGTAGCTGCGGGGGAACTCACAGATACGCAGTATTTT. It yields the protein CASSVAAGELTDTQYF.

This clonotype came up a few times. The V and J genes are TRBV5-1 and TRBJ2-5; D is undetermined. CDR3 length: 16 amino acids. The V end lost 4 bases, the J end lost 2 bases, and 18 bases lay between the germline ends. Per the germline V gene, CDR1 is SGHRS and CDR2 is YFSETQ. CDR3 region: CASSTGPSSVQETQYF. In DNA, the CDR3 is TGCGCCAGCAGCACTGGACCCTCCTCAGTACAAGAGACCCAGTACTTC.

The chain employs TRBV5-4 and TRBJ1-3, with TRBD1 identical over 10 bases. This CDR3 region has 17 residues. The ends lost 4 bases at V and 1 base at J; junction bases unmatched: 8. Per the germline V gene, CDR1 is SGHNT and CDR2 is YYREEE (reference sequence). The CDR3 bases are TGTGCCAGCAGCAGTTGGACAGGGGGATCGTCTGGAAACACCATATATTTT. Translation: CASSSWTGGSSGNTIYF.

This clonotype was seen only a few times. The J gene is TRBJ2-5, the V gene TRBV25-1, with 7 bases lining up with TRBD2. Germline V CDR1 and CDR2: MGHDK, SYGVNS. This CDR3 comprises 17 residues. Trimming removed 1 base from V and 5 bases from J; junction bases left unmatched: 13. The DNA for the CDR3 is TGTGCCAGCAGTGAATCAGCTAGCGGAAGAGGAGGGGAGACCCAGTACTTC. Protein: CASSESASGRGGETQYF. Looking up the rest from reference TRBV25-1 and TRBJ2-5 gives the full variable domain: EADIYQTPRYLVIGTGKKITLECSQTMGHDKMYWYQQDPGMELHLIHYSYGVNSTEKGDLSSESTVSRIRTEHFPLTLESARPSHTSQYLCASSESASGRGGETQYFGPGTRLLVL.

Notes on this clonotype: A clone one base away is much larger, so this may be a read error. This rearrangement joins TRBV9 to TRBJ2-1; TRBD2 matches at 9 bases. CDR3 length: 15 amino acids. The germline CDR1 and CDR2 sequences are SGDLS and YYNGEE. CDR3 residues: CASCVGGGAYNEQFF. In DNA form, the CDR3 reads TGTGCCAGCTGCGTAGGCGGGGGGGCCTACAATGAGCAGTTCTTC.

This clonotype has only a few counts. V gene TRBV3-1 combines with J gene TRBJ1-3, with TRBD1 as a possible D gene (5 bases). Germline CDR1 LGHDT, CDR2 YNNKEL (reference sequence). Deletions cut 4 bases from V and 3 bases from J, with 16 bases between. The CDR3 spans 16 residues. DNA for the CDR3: TGTGCCAGCAGCCCGCCGGGGGAGGGGAGTGGAAACACCATATATTTT. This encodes CASSPPGEGSGNTIYF.

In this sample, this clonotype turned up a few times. The CDR3 spells CASSQELAGVAEQYF. The CDR3, as DNA: TGCGCCAGCAGCCAAGAACTAGCGGGAGTTGCCGAGCAGTACTTC. This chain joins TRBV4-3 and TRBJ2-7, with 11 nucleotides matching TRBD2. Losses at the gene ends were 0 bases for V and 6 bases for J; bases not matched to a gene: 4. Germline assignment: CDR1 LGHNA and CDR2 YSLEER. There are 15 residues in the CDR3.

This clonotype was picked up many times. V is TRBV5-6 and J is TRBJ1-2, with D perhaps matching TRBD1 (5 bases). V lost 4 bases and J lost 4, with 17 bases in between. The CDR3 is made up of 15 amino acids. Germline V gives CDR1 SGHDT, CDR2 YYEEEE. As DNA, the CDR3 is TGTGCCAGCAGCCGTCAACAGGCCCGGAGCTATGGCTACACCTTC. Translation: CASSRQQARSYGYTF.

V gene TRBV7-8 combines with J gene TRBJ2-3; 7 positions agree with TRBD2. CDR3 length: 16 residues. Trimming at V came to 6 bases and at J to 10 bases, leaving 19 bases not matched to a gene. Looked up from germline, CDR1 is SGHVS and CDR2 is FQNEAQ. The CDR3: CASSLLEGGTRVAQYF. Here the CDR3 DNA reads TGTGCCAGCAGTTTACTAGAGGGAGGGACCAGAGTTGCGCAGTATTTT.

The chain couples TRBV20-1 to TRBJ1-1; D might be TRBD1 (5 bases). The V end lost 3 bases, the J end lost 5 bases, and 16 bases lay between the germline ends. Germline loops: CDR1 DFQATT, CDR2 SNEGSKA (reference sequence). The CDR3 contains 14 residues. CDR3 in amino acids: CSASSGGWFTEAFF. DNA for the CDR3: TGCAGTGCTAGCAGTGGGGGGTGGTTTACTGAAGCTTTCTTT.

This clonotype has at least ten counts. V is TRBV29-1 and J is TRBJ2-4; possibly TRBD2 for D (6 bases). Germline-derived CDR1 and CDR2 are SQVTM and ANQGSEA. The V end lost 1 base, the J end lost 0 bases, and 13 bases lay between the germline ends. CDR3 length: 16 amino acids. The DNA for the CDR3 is TGCAGCGTTGAAGCTGGTGGCGGGGTAGCCAAAAACATTCAGTACTTC. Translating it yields CSVEAGGGVAKNIQYF.

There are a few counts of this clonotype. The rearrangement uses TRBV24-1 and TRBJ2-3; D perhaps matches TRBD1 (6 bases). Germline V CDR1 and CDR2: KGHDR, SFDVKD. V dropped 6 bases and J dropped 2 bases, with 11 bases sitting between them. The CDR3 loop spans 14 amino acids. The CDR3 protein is CATSPGTHTDTQYF. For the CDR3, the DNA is TGTGCCACCAGTCCAGGGACACACACAGATACGCAGTATTTT.

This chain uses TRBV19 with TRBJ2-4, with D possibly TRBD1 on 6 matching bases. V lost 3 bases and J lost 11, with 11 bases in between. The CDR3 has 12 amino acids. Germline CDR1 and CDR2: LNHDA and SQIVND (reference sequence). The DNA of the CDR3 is TGTGCCAGTAGTATGTCCAGGGGCGTTCAGTACTTC. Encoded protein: CASSMSRGVQYF. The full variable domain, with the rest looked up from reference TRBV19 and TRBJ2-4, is DGGITQSPKYLFRKEGQNVTLSCEQNLNHDAMYWYRQDPGQGLRLIYYSQIVNDFQKGDIAEGYSVSREKKESFPLTVTSAQKNPTAFYLCASSMSRGVQYFGAGTRLSVL.

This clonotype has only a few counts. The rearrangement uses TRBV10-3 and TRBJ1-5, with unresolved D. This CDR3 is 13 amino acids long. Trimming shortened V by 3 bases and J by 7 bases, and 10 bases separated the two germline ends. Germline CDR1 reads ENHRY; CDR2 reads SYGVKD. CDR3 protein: CAISDRIYQPQHF. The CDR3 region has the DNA TGTGCCATCAGTGACAGGATTTACCAGCCCCAGCATTTT.